The clone carrying this TCR beta chain came up a few times. The target antigen is unknown. The data were taken from a study of T-cell memory formation after mild COVID-19. From the 5' RACE reads, TCRdb called clonotypes with MiXCR, one entry per CDR3 protein. The data contain hundreds of thousands of distinct CDR3 sequences, 25% to 30% of them singletons. This CDR3 contains 15 residues. Germline V gene lookup returns CDR1 SGHTA and CDR2 FQGNSA. Trimming shortened V by 5 bases and J by 7 bases, and 18 bases separated the two germline ends. Study-level points and caveats: Pre-infection memory already had some responding clones, implying cross-reactive memory joined.

This chain joins TRBV7-2 and TRBJ2-1; D is possibly TRBD2 (6 bases). The receptor was derived from an adult woman who had mild COVID-19 (a few samples of this study predate the infection). Cell type and time point are not known. The sample taken for sequencing was PBMCs or a T cell subset sorted from them (not recorded which). CDR3 bases: TGTGCCAGCAGCCGAATGCTAGGGAGCGGGAATGAGCAGTTCTTC. As protein: CASSRMLGSGNEQFF.